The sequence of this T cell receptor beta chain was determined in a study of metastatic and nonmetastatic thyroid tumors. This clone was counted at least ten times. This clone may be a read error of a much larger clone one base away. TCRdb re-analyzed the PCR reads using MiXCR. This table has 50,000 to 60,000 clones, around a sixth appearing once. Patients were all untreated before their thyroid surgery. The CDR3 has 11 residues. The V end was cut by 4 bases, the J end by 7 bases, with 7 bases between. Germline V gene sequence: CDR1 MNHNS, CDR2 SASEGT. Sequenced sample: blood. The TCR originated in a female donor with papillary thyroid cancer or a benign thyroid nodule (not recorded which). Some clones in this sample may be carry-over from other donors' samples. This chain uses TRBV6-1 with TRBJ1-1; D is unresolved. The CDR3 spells CASSVWVEAFF. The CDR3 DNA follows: TGTGCCAGCAGTGTTTGGGTTGAAGCTTTCTTT.